This TCR beta chain was obtained from a study of blood T cells in healthy people across ages. CDR3 size: 13 residues. Trimming removed 4 bases from V and 8 bases from J, with 15 bases in between. Per germline, CDR1 SGHDT and CDR2 YYEEEE. A sample-barcoded 5' primer and a J-beta primer mix were used in a second PCR of roughly 7 to 11 cycles. MiXCR was run by TCRdb on the 5' RACE reads, yielding one entry per CDR3 protein. The sample carries 1,500,000 or so distinct CDR3 sequences, less than 45% recorded once. This chain connects TRBV5-6 to TRBJ1-2; D is possibly TRBD1 (5 bases). Sequenced input: blood. This clonotype originated in a woman aged 18-29 years in good health. CDR3 nucleotide sequence: TGTGCCAGCAGCCCTGTCGGGCGGACAGGCTACACCTTC. Its translation is CASSPVGRTGYTF.